This T cell receptor (beta chain) was observed in a study of metastatic and nonmetastatic thyroid tumors (TCRdb year 2020). As for the study more broadly: Repertoires were compared across peripheral blood and tumor or nodule tissue samples from malignant and benign thyroid patients.

The research as a whole found: TCR beta diversity was reported as significantly higher in malignant tumors than in benign nodules, in both blood and tumor samples.

None of the patients had been given any treatment before thyroid surgery. The study retrospectively analysed patient clinical samples collected from about 2011 to 2018 using T-cell receptor beta sequencing. The library came from PCR. The sample was run on an Illumina HiSeq 4000. High-throughput sequencing was used to profile the CDR3 region of the TCR beta-chain in every patient. The published analysis was carried out like this. Drawing on CDR3 differences between clinicopathological groups, the researchers built a classifier meant to tell apart patients with distant-metastatic papillary thyroid cancer. The Shannon index was used to measure repertoire diversity, and the Morisita-Horn index was used to measure how similar tumor and blood repertoires were. TCRdb applied fastp at Q25 and MiXCR to the public reads, then kept only in-frame beta chains. The V and J calls reflect TCRdb's pipeline rather than the authors' work. Here the sample has about 9,100 clones; approximately 22% occur a single time. About 17% of the sample rests with the top ten.

The CDR3 goes from the cysteine to the phenylalanine over 13 residues. Only the CDR3 DNA stays, 39 bases, in frame from base 1. CDR1 SGHVS and CDR2 FNYEAQ were looked up in the germline V gene. V loses 1 base of germline sequence and J loses 6 bases, and the interval between the two ends is 7 bases. This clone is medium-sized (0.01 to 0.1%) in terms of sample share. Its antigen specificity is not known. The sample holds no much larger clone one base away, and base qualities are not on file. The sequence was collected from a female donor with papillary thyroid cancer or a benign thyroid nodule (not recorded which). Some clones in this sample may be carry-over from other donors' samples. What was sequenced was adjacent normal tissue. The chain is assembled from TRBV7-6 and TRBJ2-1; a tentative D match to TRBD2 spans 6 bases. For the CDR3, the sequence is CASSLGGGNEQFF. The DNA sequence is TGTGCCAGCAGCTTAGGGGGAGGCAATGAGCAGTTCTTC.